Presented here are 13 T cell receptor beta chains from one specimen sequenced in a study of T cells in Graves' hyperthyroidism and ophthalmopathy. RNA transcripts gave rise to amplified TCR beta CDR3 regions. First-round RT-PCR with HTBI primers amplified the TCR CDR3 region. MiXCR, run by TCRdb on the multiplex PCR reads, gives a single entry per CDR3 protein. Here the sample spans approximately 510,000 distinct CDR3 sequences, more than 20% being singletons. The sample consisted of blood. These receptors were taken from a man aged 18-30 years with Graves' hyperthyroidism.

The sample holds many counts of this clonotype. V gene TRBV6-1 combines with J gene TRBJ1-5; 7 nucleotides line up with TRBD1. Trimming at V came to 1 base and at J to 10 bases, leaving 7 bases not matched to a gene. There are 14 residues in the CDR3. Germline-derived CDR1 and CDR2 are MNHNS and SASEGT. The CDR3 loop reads CASSEGTGGIPQHF. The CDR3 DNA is TGTGCCAGCAGTGAAGGGACAGGAGGGATTCCCCAGCATTTT.

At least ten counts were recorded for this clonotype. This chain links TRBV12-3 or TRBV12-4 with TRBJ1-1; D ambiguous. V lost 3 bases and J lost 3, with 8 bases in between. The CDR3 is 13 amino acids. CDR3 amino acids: CASSFGEDTEAFF. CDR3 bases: TGTGCCAGCAGTTTCGGGGAGGACACTGAAGCTTTCTTT.

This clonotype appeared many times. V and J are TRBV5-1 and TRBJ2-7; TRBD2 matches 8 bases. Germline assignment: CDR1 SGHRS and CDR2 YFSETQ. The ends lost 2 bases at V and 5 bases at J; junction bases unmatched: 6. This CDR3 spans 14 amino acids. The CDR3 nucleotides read TGCGCCAGCAGCTTTCGTGGCGGGGGGAACGAGCAGTACTTC. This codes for CASSFRGGGNEQYF.

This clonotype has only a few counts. The CDR3 DNA reads TGTGCCAGCAGGGACGAGGCTGAAGCTTTCTTT. Protein: CASRDEAEAFF. The rearrangement uses TRBV12-3 or TRBV12-4 and TRBJ1-1; D unclear. This CDR3 has 11 residues. Trimming removed 6 bases from V and 6 bases from J, with 8 bases in between.

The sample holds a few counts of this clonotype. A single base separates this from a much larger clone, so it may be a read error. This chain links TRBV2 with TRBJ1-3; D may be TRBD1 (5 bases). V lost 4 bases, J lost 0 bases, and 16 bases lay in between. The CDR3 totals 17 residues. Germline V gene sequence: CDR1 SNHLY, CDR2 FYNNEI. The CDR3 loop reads CASSGRRGVTSGNTIYF. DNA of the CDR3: TGTGCCAGCAGTGGACGTAGAGGGGTCACCTCTGGAAACACCATATATTTT.

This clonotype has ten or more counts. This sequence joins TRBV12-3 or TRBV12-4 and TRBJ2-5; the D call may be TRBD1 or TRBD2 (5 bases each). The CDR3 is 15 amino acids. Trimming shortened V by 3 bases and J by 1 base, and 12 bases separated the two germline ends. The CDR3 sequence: CASSLRGTAQETQYF. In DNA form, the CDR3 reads TGTGCCAGCAGTTTGAGGGGAACCGCCCAAGAGACCCAGTACTTC.

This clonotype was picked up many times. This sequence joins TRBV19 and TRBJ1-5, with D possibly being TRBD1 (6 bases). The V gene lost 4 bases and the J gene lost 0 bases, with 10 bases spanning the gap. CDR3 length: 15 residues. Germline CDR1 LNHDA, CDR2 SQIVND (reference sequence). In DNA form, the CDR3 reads TGTGCCAGTAGTACCGGACAGATTAGCAATCAGCCCCAGCATTTT. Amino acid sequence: CASSTGQISNQPQHF.

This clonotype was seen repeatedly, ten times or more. The CDR3 region has the DNA TGTGCCAGCAACGGGGGATACACCGGGGAGCTGTTTTTT. Protein product: CASNGGYTGELFF. The V call is TRBV3-1, the J call TRBJ2-2; weak D call: TRBD2 (6 bases). The CDR3 has 13 amino acids. From germline, CDR1 is LGHDT and CDR2 YNNKEL (reference sequence). The V gene lost 7 bases and the J gene lost 3 bases, with 9 bases spanning the gap.

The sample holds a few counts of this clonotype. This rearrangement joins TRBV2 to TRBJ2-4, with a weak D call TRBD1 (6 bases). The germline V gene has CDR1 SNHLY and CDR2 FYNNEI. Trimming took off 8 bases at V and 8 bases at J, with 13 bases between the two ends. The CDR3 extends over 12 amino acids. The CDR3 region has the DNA TGTGCCAGCGGACAGTTCGCGGACATTCAGTACTTC. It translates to CASGQFADIQYF.

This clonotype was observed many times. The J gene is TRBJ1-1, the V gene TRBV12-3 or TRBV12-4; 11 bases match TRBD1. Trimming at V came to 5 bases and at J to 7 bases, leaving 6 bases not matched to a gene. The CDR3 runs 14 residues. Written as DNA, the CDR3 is TGTGCCAGCAGTACCTGGACAGGGGGCTTTGAAGCTTTCTTT. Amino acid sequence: CASSTWTGGFEAFF.

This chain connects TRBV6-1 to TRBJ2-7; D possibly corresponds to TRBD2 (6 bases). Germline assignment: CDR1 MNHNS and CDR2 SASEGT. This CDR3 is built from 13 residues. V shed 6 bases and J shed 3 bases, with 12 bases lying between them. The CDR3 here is CASSRDWHYEQYF. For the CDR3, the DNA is TGTGCCAGCAGCCGGGACTGGCACTACGAGCAGTACTTC.

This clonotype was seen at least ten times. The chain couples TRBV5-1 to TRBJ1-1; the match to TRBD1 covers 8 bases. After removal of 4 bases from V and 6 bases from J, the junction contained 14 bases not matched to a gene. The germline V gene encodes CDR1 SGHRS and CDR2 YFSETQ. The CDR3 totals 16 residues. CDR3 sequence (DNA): TGCGCCAGCAGCCCACCGACAGGGGTAGGATTCGCTGAAGCTTTCTTT. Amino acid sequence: CASSPPTGVGFAEAFF.

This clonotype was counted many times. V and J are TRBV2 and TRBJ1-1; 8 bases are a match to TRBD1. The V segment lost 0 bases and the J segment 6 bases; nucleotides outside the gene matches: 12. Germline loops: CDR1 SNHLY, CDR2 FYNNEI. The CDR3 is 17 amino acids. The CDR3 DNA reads TGTGCCAGCAGTGAAGCACGACAGGGGATCTTTCCACCTGAAGCTTTCTTT. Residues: CASSEARQGIFPPEAFF.